This T cell receptor (beta chain) was found in a study of OX40 agonist ivuxolimab in advanced cancers. Looking at the study overall: Those enrolled were approximately 87% male, with a mean age of around 55 years and ages from 23 to 79.

Points on this clone: What it binds is not known.

General study points: At doses 0.1 to 3.0 mg/kg, CD4+ and CD8+ clones expanded.

TCRdb's table, derived via immunoSEQ multiplex PCR, lists solely in-frame clones and lacks some. The sample shows 65,000 to 80,000 clones, roughly 90% of them seen only once. The sample was CD4+ or CD8+ T cells sorted from blood, taken in a trial of the OX40 agonist ivuxolimab. The source is an adult with an advanced solid tumor such as melanoma, head and neck, liver or kidney cancer.

The CDR3 DNA reads TGTGCCAGCAGCCCCAGACTAGCGGGAGCCCAGTACCAAGAGACCCAGTACTTC. Its protein is CASSPRLAGAQYQETQYF. J is TRBJ2-5 and V is TRBV4-2, with 12 nucleotides matching TRBD2. Trimming at V came to 4 bases and at J to 0 bases, leaving 9 bases not matched to a gene. In germline, CDR1 is LGHNA, CDR2 YNFKEQ. The CDR3 spans 18 residues.